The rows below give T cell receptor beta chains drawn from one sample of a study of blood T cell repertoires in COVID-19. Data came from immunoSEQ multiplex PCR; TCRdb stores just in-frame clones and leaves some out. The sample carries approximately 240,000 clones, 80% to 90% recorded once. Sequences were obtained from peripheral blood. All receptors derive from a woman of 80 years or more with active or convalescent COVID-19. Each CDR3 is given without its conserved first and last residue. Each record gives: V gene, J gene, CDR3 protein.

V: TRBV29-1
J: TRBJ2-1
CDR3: SVVQTSGPVNEQF

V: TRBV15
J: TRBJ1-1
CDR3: ATSRGDLNTEAF

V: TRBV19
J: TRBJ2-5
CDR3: ASSPSGWREGLETQY

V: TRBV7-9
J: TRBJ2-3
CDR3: ASSSGTLHTDTQY

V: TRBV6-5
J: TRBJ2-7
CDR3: ASSRKAPGSYEQY

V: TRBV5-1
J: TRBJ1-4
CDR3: ASSSGQGSEKLF

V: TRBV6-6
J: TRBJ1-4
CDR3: ASKGTSNEKLF

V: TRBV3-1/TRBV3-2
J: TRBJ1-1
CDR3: ASSPSGGALNTEAF

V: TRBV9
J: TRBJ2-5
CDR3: ASSVRGARGETQY

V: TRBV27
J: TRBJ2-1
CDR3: ASSFPGVEYNEQF

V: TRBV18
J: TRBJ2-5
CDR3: ASSSGTTTGSQY

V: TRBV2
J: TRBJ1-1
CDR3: ASSVTGGDTEAF

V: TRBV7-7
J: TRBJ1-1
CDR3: ASSAIRGSGTEAF